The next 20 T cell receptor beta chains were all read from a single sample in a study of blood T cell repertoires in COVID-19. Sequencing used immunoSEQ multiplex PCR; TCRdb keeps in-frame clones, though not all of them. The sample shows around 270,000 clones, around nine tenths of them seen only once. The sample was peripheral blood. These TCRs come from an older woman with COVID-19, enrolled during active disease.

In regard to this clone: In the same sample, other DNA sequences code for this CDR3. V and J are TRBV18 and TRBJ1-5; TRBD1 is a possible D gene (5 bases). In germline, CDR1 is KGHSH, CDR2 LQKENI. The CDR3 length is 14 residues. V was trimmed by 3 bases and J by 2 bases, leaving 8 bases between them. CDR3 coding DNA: TGTGCCAGCTCACCCGGGGGGGGCAATCAGCCCCAGCATTTT. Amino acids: CASSPGGGNQPQHF.

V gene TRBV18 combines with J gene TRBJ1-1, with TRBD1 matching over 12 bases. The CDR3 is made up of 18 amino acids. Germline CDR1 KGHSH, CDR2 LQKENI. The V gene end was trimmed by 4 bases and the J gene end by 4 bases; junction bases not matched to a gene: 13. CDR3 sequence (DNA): TGTGCCAGCTCACTTTTAGGGACAGGGGGCGCCGTTGGCACTGAAGCTTTCTTT. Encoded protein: CASSLLGTGGAVGTEAFF. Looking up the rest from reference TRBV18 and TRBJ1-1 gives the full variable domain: NAGVMQNPRHLVRRRGQEARLRCSPMKGHSHVYWYRQLPEEGLKFMVYLQKENIIDESGMPKERFSAEFPKEGPSILRIQQVVRGDSAAYFCASSLLGTGGAVGTEAFFGQGTRLTVV.

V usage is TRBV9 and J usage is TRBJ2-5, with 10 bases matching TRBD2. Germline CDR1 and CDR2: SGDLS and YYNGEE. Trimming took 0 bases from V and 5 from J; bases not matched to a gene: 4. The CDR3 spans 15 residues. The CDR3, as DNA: TGTGCCAGCAGCGTAGTCCCTAGCGGGAGTGAGACCCAGTACTTC. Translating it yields CASSVVPSGSETQYF.

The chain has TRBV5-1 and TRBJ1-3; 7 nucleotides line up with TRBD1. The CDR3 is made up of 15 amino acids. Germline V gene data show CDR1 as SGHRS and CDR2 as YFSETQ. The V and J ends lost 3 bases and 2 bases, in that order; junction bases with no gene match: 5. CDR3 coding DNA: TGCGCCAGCAGCTCGACAGGGCAGCCTGGAAACACCATATATTTT. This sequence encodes CASSSTGQPGNTIYF.

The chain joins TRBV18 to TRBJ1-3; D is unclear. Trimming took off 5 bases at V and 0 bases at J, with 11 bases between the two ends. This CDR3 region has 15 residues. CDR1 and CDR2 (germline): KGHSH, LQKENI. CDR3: CASSAEWSSGNTIYF. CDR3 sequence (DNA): TGTGCCAGCTCAGCTGAATGGAGCTCTGGAAACACCATATATTTT.

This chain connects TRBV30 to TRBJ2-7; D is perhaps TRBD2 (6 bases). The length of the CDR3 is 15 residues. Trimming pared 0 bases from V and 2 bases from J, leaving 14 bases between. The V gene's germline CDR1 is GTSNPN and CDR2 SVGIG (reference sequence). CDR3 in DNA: TGTGCCTGGAGTGTACAGGCGGGGTGGACCTACGAGCAGTACTTC. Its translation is CAWSVQAGWTYEQYF. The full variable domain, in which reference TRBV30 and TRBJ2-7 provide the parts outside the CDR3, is SQTIHQWPATLVQPVGSPLSLECTVEGTSNPNLYWYRQAAGRGLQLLFYSVGIGQISSEVPQNLSASRPQDRQFILSSKKLLLSDSGFYLCAWSVQAGWTYEQYFGPGTRLTVT.

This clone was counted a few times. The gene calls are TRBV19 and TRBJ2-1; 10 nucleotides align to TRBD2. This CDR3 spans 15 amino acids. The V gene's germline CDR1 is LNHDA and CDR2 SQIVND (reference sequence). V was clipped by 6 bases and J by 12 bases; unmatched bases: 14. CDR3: CASRMEREGLRAQFF. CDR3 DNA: TGTGCCAGTAGAATGGAGCGGGAGGGGCTCAGGGCGCAGTTCTTC. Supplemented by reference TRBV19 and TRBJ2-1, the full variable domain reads DGGITQSPKYLFRKEGQNVTLSCEQNLNHDAMYWYRQDPGQGLRLIYYSQIVNDFQKGDIAEGYSVSREKKESFPLTVTSAQKNPTAFYLCASRMEREGLRAQFFGPGTRLTVL.

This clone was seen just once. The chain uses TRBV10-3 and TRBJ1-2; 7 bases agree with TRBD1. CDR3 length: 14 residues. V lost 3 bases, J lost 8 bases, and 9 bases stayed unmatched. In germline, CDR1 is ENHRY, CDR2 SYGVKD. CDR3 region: CAISEEYRGGGYTF. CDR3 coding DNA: TGTGCCATCAGTGAAGAGTACAGGGGAGGCGGCTACACCTTC.

The DNA of the CDR3 is TGTGCCAGCAGTCGCCCCAGGGGGCTTAAGTATTCTAATGAAAAACTGTTTTTT. Translating it yields CASSRPRGLKYSNEKLFF. The rearrangement joins TRBV11-2 to TRBJ1-4; TRBD1 matches at 8 bases. CDR3 length: 18 residues. Germline V gene lookup returns CDR1 SGHAT and CDR2 FQNNGV. Trimming at V came to 6 bases and at J to 3 bases, leaving 15 bases not matched to a gene.

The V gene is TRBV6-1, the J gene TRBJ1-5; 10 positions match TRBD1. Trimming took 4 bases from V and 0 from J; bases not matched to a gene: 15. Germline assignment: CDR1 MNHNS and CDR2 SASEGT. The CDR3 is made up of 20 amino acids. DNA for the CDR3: TGTGCCAGCAGTGCAACCGGGACAGGGGTTTTGGGGCATAGCAATCAGCCCCAGCATTTT. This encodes CASSATGTGVLGHSNQPQHF.

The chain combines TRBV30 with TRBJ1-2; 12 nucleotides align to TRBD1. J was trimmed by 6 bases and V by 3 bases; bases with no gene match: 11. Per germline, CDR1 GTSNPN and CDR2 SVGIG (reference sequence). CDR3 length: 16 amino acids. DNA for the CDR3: TGTGCCTGGAGCGGGACAGGGGGCCCGTCTCGGGATGGCTACACCTTC. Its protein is CAWSGTGGPSRDGYTF. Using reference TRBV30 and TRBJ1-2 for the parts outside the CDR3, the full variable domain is SQTIHQWPATLVQPVGSPLSLECTVEGTSNPNLYWYRQAAGRGLQLLFYSVGIGQISSEVPQNLSASRPQDRQFILSSKKLLLSDSGFYLCAWSGTGGPSRDGYTFGSGTRLTVV.

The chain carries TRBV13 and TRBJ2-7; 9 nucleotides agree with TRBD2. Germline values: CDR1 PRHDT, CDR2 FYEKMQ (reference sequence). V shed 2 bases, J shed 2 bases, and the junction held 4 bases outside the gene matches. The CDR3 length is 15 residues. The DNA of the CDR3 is TGTGCCAGCAGCTTAACTCTAGCGGGGCCCTACGAGCAGTACTTC. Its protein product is CASSLTLAGPYEQYF.

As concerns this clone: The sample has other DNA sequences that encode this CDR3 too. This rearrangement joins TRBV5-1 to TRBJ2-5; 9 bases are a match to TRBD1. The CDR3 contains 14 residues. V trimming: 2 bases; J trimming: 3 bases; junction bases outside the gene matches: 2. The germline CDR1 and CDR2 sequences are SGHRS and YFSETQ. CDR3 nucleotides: TGCGCCAGCAGCTTACAGGGGGCAGAAGAGACCCAGTACTTC. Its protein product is CASSLQGAEETQYF.

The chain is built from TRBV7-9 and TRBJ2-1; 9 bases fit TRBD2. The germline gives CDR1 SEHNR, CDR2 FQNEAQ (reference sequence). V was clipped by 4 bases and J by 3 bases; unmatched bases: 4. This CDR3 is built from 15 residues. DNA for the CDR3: TGTGCCAGCAGCTCCCGACTAGCGGTCTACAATGAGCAGTTCTTC. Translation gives CASSSRLAVYNEQFF.

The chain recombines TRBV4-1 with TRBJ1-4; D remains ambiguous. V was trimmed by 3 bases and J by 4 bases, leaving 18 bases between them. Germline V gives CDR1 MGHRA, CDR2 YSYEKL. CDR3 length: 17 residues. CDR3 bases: TGCGCCAGCAGCCACCCAAAAGTTGGGCAGATTAATGAAAAACTGTTTTTT. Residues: CASSHPKVGQINEKLFF.

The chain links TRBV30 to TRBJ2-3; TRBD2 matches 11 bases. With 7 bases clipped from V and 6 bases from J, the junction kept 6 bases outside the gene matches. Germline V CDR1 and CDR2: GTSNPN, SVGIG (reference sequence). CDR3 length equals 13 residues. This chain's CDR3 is CAYTSGRRDTQYF. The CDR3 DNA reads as TGTGCCTACACTAGCGGGAGACGGGATACGCAGTATTTT.

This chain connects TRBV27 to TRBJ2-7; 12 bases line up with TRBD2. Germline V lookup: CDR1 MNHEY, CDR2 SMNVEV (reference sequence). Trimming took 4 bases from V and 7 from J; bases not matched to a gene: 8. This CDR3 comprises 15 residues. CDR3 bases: TGTGCCAGCAGTTCCCCTAGCGGGAGGGCTGGTGAGCAGTACTTC. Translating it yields CASSSPSGRAGEQYF.

CDR3 sequence reads: CASSPTTSGGYEQYF. The CDR3 coding sequence is TGTGCCAGCTCACCAACGACTAGCGGGGGCTACGAGCAGTACTTC. The rearrangement links TRBV18 to TRBJ2-7, with 12 bases fitting TRBD2. The CDR3 contains 15 residues. Per germline, CDR1 KGHSH and CDR2 LQKENI. V shed 2 bases and J 3 bases; nucleotides not matched to a gene: 2.

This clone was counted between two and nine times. The DNA of the CDR3 is TGTGCCAGTAGTCCGGGACATGGGAATTCACCCCTCCACTTT. Translation: CASSPGHGNSPLHF. V gene TRBV19 combines with J gene TRBJ1-6, with D perhaps matching TRBD1 (6 bases). Germline V CDR1 and CDR2: LNHDA, SQIVND (reference sequence). This CDR3 is 14 amino acids long. Deletions cut 5 bases from V and 7 bases from J, with 12 bases between.

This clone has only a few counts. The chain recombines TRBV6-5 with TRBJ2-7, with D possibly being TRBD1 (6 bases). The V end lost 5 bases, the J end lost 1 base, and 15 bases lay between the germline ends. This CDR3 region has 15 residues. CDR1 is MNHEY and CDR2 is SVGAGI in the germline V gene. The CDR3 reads CASSRQLRGSYEQYF. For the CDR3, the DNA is TGTGCCAGCAGTCGACAGCTAAGGGGGTCCTACGAGCAGTACTTC.